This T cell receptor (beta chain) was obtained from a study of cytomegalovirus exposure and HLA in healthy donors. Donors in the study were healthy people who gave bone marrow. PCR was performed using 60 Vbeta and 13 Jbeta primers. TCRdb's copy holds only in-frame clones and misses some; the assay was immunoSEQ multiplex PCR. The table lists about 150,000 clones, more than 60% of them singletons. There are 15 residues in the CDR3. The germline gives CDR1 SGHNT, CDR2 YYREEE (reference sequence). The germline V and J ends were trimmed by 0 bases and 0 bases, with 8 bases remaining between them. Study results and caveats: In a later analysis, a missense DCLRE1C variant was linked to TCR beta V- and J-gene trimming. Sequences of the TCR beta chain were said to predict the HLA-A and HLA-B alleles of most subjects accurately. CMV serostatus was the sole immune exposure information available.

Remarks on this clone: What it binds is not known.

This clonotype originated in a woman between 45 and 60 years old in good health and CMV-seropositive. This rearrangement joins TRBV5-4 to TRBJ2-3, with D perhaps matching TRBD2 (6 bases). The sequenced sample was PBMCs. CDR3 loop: CASSLAGTSTDTQYF. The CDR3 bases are TGTGCCAGCAGCTTGGCTGGGACTAGCACAGATACGCAGTATTTT.